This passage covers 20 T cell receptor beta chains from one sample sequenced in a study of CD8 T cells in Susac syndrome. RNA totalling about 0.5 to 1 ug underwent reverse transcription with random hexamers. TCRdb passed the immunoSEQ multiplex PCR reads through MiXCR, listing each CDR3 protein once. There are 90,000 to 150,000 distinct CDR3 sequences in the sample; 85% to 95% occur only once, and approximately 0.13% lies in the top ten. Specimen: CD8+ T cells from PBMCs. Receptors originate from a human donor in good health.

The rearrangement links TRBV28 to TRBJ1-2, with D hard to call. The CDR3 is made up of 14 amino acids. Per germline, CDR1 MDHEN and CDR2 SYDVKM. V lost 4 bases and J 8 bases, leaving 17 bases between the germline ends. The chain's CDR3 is CASSSPGSPRGYTF. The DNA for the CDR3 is TGTGCCAGCAGTTCCCCGGGGTCCCCCAGGGGCTACACCTTC.

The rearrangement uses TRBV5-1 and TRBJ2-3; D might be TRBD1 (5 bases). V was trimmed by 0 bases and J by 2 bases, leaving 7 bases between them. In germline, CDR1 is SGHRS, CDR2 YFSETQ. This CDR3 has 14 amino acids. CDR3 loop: CASSLDRFTDTQYF. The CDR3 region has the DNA TGCGCCAGCAGCTTGGACAGGTTCACAGATACGCAGTATTTT.

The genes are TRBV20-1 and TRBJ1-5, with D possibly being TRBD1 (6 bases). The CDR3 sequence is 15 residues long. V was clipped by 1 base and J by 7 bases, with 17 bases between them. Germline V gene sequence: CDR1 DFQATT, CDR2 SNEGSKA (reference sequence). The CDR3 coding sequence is TGCAGTGCTAGAGTAGGCAGGGGCGATCGGCAGCCCCAGCATTTT. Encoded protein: CSARVGRGDRQPQHF.

DNA of the CDR3: TGCGCCAGCAGCTTGGGGGTAGCGGGTGACAATGAGCAGTTCTTC. It specifies CASSLGVAGDNEQFF. The J gene is TRBJ2-1, the V gene TRBV5-1, with 7 bases aligning to TRBD2. Germline V gene data show CDR1 as SGHRS and CDR2 as YFSETQ. The CDR3 length is 15 residues. V was clipped by 0 bases and J by 5 bases; unmatched bases: 5.

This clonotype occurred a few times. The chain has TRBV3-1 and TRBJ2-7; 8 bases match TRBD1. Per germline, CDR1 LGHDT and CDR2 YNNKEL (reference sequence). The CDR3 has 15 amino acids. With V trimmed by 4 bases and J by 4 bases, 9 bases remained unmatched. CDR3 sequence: CASSRLPGQAYEQYF. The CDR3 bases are TGTGCCAGCAGCCGGCTCCCGGGACAGGCGTACGAGCAGTACTTC.

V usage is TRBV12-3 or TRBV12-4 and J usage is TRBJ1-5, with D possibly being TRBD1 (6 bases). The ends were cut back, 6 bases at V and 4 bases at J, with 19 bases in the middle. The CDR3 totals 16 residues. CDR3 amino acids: CASSENQGRGNQPQHF. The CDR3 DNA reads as TGTGCCAGCAGCGAAAATCAGGGGAGGGGGAATCAGCCCCAGCATTTT.

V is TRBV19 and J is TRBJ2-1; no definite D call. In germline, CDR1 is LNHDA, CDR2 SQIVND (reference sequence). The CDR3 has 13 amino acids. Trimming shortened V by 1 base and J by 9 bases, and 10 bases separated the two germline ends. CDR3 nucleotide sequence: TGTGCCAGTAGTATAGGGTACTTGACTGAGCAGTTCTTC. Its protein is CASSIGYLTEQFF.

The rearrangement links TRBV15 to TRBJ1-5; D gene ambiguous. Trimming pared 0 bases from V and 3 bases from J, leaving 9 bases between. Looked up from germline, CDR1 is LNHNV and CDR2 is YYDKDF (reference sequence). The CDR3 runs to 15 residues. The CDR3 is CATSRDSKSNQPQHF. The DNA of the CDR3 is TGTGCCACCAGCAGAGATTCGAAGTCCAATCAGCCCCAGCATTTT. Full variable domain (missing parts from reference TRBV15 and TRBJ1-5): DAMVIQNPRYQVTQFGKPVTLSCSQTLNHNVMYWYQQKSSQAPKLLFHYYDKDFNNEADTPDNFQSRRPNTSFCFLDIRSPGLGDTAMYLCATSRDSKSNQPQHFGDGTRLSIL.

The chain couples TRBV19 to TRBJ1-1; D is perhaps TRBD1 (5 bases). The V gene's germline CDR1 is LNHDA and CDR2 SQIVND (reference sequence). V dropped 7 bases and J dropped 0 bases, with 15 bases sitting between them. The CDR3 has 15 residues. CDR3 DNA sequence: TGTGCCAGTAAGGGTGACGGGGCTATGAACACTGAAGCTTTCTTT. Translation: CASKGDGAMNTEAFF.

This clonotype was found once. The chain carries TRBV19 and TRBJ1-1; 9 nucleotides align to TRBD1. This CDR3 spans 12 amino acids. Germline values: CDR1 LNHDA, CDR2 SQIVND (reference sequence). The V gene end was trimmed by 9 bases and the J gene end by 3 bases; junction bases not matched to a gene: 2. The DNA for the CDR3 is TGTGCCAGCACAGGGGGCTACACTGAAGCTTTCTTT. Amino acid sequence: CASTGGYTEAFF.

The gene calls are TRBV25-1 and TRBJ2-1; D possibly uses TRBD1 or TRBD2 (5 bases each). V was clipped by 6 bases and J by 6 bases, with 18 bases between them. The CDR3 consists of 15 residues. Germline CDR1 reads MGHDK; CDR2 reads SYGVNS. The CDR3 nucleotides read TGTGCCAGCAGGGAAAGTGGGGGACCGAGCAATGAGCAGTTCTTC. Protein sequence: CASRESGGPSNEQFF. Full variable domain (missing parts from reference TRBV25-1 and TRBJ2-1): EADIYQTPRYLVIGTGKKITLECSQTMGHDKMYWYQQDPGMELHLIHYSYGVNSTEKGDLSSESTVSRIRTEHFPLTLESARPSHTSQYLCASRESGGPSNEQFFGPGTRLTVL.

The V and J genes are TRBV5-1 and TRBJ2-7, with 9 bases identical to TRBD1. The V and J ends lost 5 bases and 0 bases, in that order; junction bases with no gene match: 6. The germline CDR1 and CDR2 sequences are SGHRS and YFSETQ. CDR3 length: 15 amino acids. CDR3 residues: CASSFSGQGSYEQYF. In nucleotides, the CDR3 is TGCGCCAGCAGTTTCTCGGGACAGGGCTCCTACGAGCAGTACTTC.

The DNA of the CDR3 is TGCGCCAGCAGCCAGGCCGGGGTCACCGGGGAGCTGTTTTTT. This gives the protein CASSQAGVTGELFF. The J gene is TRBJ2-2, the V gene TRBV4-1, with a possible D match to TRBD2 (5 bases). The CDR3 is 14 residues long. The germline CDR1 and CDR2 sequences are MGHRA and YSYEKL. V dropped 3 bases and J dropped 4 bases, with 9 bases sitting between them.

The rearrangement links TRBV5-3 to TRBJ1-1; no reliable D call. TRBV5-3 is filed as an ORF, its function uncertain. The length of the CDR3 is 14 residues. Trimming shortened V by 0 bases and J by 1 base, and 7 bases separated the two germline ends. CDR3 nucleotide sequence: TGTGCCAGAAGCTTGGTTACAGAGAACACTGAAGCTTTCTTT. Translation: CARSLVTENTEAFF.

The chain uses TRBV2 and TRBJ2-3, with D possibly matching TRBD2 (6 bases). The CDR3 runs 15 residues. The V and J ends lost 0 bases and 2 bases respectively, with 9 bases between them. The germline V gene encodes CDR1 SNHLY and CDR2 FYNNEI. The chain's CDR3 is CASSEAWGDTDTQYF. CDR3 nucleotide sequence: TGTGCCAGCAGTGAAGCCTGGGGGGACACAGATACGCAGTATTTT.

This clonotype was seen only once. CDR3 protein: CSARAPAVGKETQYF. The CDR3 region has the DNA TGCAGTGCTAGAGCCCCGGCGGTGGGAAAAGAGACCCAGTACTTC. The V call is TRBV20-1, the J call TRBJ2-5, with D hard to call. V lost 1 base and J 3 bases, leaving 15 bases between the germline ends. This CDR3 has 15 amino acids. Germline V gives CDR1 DFQATT, CDR2 SNEGSKA (reference sequence).

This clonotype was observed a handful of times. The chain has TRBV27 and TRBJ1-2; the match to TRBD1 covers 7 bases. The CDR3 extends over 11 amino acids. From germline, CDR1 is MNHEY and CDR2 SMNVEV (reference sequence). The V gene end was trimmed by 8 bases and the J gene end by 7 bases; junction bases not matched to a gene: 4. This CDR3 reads CASGGGSGYTF. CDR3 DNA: TGTGCCAGCGGAGGGGGCTCTGGCTACACCTTC.

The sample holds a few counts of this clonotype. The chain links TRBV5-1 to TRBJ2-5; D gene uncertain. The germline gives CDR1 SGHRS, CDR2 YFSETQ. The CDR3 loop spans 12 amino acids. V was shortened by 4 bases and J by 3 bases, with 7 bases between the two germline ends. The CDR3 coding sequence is TGCGCCAGCAGCCTACGAGAAGAGACCCAGTACTTC. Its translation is CASSLREETQYF.

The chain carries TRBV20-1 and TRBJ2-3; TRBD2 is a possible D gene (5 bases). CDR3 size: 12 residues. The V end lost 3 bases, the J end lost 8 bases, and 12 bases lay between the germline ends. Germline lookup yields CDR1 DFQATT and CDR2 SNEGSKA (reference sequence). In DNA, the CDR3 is TGCAGTGCTAGCCCCACCCGGGGTACGCAGTATTTT. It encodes CSASPTRGTQYF.

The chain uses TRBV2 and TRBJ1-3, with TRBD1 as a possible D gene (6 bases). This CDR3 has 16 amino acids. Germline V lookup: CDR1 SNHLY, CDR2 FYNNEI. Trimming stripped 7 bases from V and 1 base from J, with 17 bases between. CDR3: CASTGTRSNSGNTIYF. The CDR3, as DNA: TGTGCCAGCACCGGGACACGCAGTAATTCTGGAAACACCATATATTTT.